The rows below give T cell receptor beta chains drawn from one sample of a study of identical twins. TCRdb redid the calling of the 5' RACE reads with MiXCR, one entry per CDR3 protein. Here the sample spans some 250,000 distinct CDR3 sequences, roughly 13% being singletons. This sample was also put to use in a study of yellow fever vaccine responses in identical twins.

The sequenced sample consisted of memory (CD45RO+) T cells sorted from blood. All receptors come from a woman between 18 and 30 years old in good health. Each CDR3 is given with its conserved first and last residue. D genes are given only for firm matches. Clone size appears in some rows only: once, few, many, or a class for an expanded clone.

TRBJ2-5 | TRBD2 | . | TRBV20-1 | TGCAGTGCTAGTCTACTAGCGGGAGGGGGGGAGACCCAGTACTTC | CSASLLAGGGETQYF
TRBJ1-1 | . | many | TRBV5-1 | TGCGCCAGCAGCTCTTACTTAGGGGGCACTGAAGCTTTCTTT | CASSSYLGGTEAFF
TRBJ2-1 | TRBD2 | many | TRBV12-3/TRBV12-4 | TGTGCCAGCAGTTTACCGACTAGCGGGAGCCATGAGCAGTTCTTC | CASSLPTSGSHEQFF
TRBJ2-3 | TRBD2 | . | TRBV9 | TGTGCCAGCAGCGTGGGACTAGCGGGGAATACGCAGTATTTT | CASSVGLAGNTQYF
TRBJ2-1 | TRBD2 | . | TRBV7-8 | TGTGCCAGCAGCTTAGCGGCTAGCGGGGGCTACAATGAGCAGTTCTTC | CASSLAASGGYNEQFF
TRBJ2-5 | . | few | TRBV19 | TGTGCCAGTAGTATAGTGTTGACGGGCAAAGAGACCCAGTACTTC | CASSIVLTGKETQYF
TRBJ2-2 | . | few | TRBV12-3/TRBV12-4 | TGTGCCACCAGAAGGGACTCGAACACCGGGGAGCTGTTTTTT | CATRRDSNTGELFF
TRBJ2-3 | TRBD1 | few | TRBV7-2 | TGTGCCAGCAGCTCGTACAGGGGAACTAGCACAGATACGCAGTATTTT | CASSSYRGTSTDTQYF
TRBJ2-6 | . | few | TRBV12-5 | TGTGCTAGTGGTTCCTCTGGGGCCAACGTCCTGACTTTC | CASGSSGANVLTF
TRBJ2-3 | TRBD1 | many | TRBV2 | TGTGCCAGCAGGAGGGGGCCTTTCACAGATACGCAGTATTTT | CASRRGPFTDTQYF
TRBJ2-7 | . | . | TRBV5-1 | TGCGCCAGCAGCCCGCCGGTTCCGGGGAACGAGCAGTACTTC | CASSPPVPGNEQYF
TRBJ1-5 | . | many | TRBV3-1 | TGTGCCAGCAGCCAAGGGTTCGCCAATCAGCCCCAGCATTTT | CASSQGFANQPQHF
TRBJ2-5 | . | . | TRBV20-1 | TGCAGTGCCCCGTCCATCCAAGAGACCCAGTACTTC | CSAPSIQETQYF
TRBJ1-5 | TRBD1 | many | TRBV28 | TGTGCCAGCAGTCCGACAGGGAGGCCATTAGGCAATCAGCCCCAGCATTTT | CASSPTGRPLGNQPQHF
TRBJ2-1 | . | few | TRBV6-2/TRBV6-3 | TGTGCCAGCACCCCCGACCGGGACCATTGGTTCTTC | CASTPDRDHWFF
TRBJ1-1 | . | . | TRBV7-3 | TGTGCCAGCAGCCCCGGGATGGGCGCCACTGAAGCTTTCTTT | CASSPGMGATEAFF
TRBJ2-7 | TRBD1 | few | TRBV7-9 | TGTGCCAGCAGCCGGGACAGTACCTACGAGCAGTACTTC | CASSRDSTYEQYF
TRBJ1-5 | TRBD1 | . | TRBV7-6 | TGTGCCAGCAGCTTACAGACAGGGGAACTCAATCAGCCCCAGCATTTT | CASSLQTGELNQPQHF
TRBJ2-7 | TRBD1 | . | TRBV10-3 | TGTGCCATCAGTGGTGGACAGGACTACGAGCAGTACTTC | CAISGGQDYEQYF
TRBJ2-7 | TRBD2 | few | TRBV28 | TGTGCCAGCACGAGCGGGGGGGCCTGGGAGCAGTACTTC | CASTSGGAWEQYF
TRBJ1-4 | TRBD1 | many | TRBV6-1 | TGTGCCAGCCGACCCATTTTGGGACAGGGGGATGAAAAACTGTTTTTT | CASRPILGQGDEKLFF
TRBJ2-7 | . | . | TRBV28 | TGTGCCAGCAGTCCCTCCCGCAGGGGCGAGCAGTACTTC | CASSPSRRGEQYF
TRBJ2-7 | TRBD1 | many | TRBV6-5 | TGTGCCAGCAGTTACTCGGACGGGACAGGGGGCTACGAGCAGTACTTC | CASSYSDGTGGYEQYF
TRBJ2-3 | . | many | TRBV24-1 | TGTGCCACCAGTGACCCGTCCACAGATACGCAGTATTTT | CATSDPSTDTQYF
TRBJ2-3 | TRBD2 | few | TRBV10-3 | TGTGCCATCAGTTCCGGGACTAGCGACACAGATACGCAGTATTTT | CAISSGTSDTDTQYF
TRBJ2-3 | . | few | TRBV14 | TGTGCCAGCAGCTCCCGGGTTTCAAACACAGATACGCAGTATTTT | CASSSRVSNTDTQYF
TRBJ2-1 | TRBD2 | many | TRBV25-1 | TGTGCCAGCAGAATTAGCGGGAGGGATGAGCAGTTCTTC | CASRISGRDEQFF
TRBJ2-2 | TRBD2 | . | TRBV19 | TGTGCCACCCAAGGGCTAGCGGGAGTATACACCGGGGAGCTGTTTTTT | CATQGLAGVYTGELFF
TRBJ1-2 | . | many | TRBV28 | TGTGCCAGCAGCCTCGACAGGACTAATGGCTACACCTTC | CASSLDRTNGYTF
TRBJ2-1 | . | . | TRBV11-3 | TGTGCCAGCAGCTTAGAGGGGACGTACAATGAGCAGTTCTTC | CASSLEGTYNEQFF
TRBJ2-1 | TRBD2 | . | TRBV11-2 | TGTGCCAGCAGCTTAGTGCTTGGCGGGGGGGCGAATGAGCAGTTCTTC | CASSLVLGGGANEQFF
TRBJ2-2 | . | many | TRBV10-3 | TGTGCCATCAGGGGGGACGGCAACACCGGGGAGCTGTTTTTT | CAIRGDGNTGELFF
TRBJ1-1 | . | . | TRBV7-3 | TGTGCCAGCAGCTCCAAGGCCGGCACTGAAGCTTTCTTT | CASSSKAGTEAFF
TRBJ2-2 | . | many | TRBV24-1 | TGTGCCACCAGTGAGAGCAAAGACACCGGGGAGCTGTTTTTT | CATSESKDTGELFF
TRBJ2-1 | TRBD1 | . | TRBV9 | TGTGCCAGCAGCGTAGGCCCCCGACAGGGGTTCTACAATGAGCAGTTCTTC | CASSVGPRQGFYNEQFF
TRBJ2-1 | TRBD1 | few | TRBV12-3/TRBV12-4 | TGTGCCAGCAGCCCGGACAGGGGGGGATATGAGCAGTTCTTC | CASSPDRGGYEQFF
TRBJ2-7 | . | few | TRBV11-2 | TGTGCCAGCAGCTTATCCGGGGGAATCTACGAGCAGTACTTC | CASSLSGGIYEQYF
TRBJ2-7 | TRBD2 | . | TRBV7-2 | TGTGCCAGCAGCCTCGGACTAGTAGGCTCCTACGAGCAGTACTTC | CASSLGLVGSYEQYF
TRBJ2-5 | TRBD1 | few | TRBV6-5 | TGTGCCAGCAGTTTGGGACAGGGGTGGGGGACCCAGTACTTC | CASSLGQGWGTQYF
TRBJ2-7 | TRBD2 | . | TRBV6-5 | TGTGCCAGCAGTTACCTACGCGTAGCGGGAGGTCAAGAGCAGTACTTC | CASSYLRVAGGQEQYF
TRBJ2-3 | . | many | TRBV18 | TGTGCCAGCTCACCAAGATTGGACGGATACACAGATACGCAGTATTTT | CASSPRLDGYTDTQYF
TRBJ2-5 | TRBD2 | . | TRBV7-2 | TGTGCCAGCAGCCCGTCAGCGGGAGGGCGAGAGACCCAGTACTTC | CASSPSAGGRETQYF
TRBJ2-7 | TRBD2 | few | TRBV12-3/TRBV12-4 | TGTGCCAGCAGTTTAGGGCGGGAGTCCGACGAGCAGTACTTC | CASSLGRESDEQYF
TRBJ2-1 | TRBD2 | . | TRBV11-3 | TGTGCCAGCAGCTTAGTGGGGACTAGCGGGAGGGCCGCCTATACGGGAACGGCGAATGAGCAGTTCTTC | CASSLVGTSGRAAYTGTANEQFF
TRBJ2-7 | TRBD2 | . | TRBV20-1 | TGCAGTGCTAGGGGACTAGCGGGGGGGCGTGACGAGCAGTACTTC | CSARGLAGGRDEQYF